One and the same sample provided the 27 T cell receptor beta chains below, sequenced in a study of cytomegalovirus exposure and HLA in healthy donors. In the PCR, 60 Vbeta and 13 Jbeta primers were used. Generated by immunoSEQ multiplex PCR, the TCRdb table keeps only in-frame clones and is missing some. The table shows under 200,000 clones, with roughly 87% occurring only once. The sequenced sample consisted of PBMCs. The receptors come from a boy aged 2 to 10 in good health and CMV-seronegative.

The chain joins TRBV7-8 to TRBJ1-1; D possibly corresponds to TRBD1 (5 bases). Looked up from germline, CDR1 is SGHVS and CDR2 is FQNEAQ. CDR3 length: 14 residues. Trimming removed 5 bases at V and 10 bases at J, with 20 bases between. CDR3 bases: TGTGCCAGCAGCCCGGGGGATCGGGACGCAGTAGCTTTCTTT. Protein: CASSPGDRDAVAFF.

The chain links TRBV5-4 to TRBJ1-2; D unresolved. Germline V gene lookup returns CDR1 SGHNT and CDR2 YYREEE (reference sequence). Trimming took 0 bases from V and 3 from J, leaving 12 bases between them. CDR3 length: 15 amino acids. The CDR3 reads CASSLGSGGDYGYTF. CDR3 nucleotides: TGTGCCAGCAGCTTGGGGTCAGGAGGCGACTATGGCTACACCTTC.

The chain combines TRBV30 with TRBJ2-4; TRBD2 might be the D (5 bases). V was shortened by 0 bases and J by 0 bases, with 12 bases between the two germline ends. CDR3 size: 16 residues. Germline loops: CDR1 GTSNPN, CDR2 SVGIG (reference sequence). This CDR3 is CAWSVREVLAKNIQYF. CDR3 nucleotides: TGTGCCTGGAGTGTACGGGAAGTCTTAGCCAAAAACATTCAGTACTTC.

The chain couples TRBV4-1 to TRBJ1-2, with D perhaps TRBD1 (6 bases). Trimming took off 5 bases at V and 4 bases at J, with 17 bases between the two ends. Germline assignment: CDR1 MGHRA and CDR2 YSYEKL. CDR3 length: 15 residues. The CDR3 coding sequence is TGCGCCAGCAGCGAGCTTGGGGGCGGAAGCTATGGCTACACCTTC. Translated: CASSELGGGSYGYTF.

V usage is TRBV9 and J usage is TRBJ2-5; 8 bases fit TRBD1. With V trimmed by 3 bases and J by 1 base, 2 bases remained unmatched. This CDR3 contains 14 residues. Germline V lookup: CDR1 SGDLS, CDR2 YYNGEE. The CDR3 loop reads CASSGQGSQETQYF. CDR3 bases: TGTGCCAGCAGCGGACAGGGGTCCCAAGAGACCCAGTACTTC.

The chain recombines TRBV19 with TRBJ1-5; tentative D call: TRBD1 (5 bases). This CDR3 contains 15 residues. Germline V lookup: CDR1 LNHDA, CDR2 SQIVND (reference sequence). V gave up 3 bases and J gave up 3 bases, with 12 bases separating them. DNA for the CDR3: TGTGCCAGTAGTATGAAAGGGGATATCAATCAGCCCCAGCATTTT. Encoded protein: CASSMKGDINQPQHF.

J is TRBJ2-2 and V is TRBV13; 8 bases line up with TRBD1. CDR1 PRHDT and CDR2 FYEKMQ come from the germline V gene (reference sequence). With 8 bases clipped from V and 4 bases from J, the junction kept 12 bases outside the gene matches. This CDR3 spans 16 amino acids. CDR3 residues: CASGIAGGEGTGELFF. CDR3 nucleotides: TGTGCCAGCGGAATTGCAGGGGGCGAAGGCACCGGGGAGCTGTTTTTT.

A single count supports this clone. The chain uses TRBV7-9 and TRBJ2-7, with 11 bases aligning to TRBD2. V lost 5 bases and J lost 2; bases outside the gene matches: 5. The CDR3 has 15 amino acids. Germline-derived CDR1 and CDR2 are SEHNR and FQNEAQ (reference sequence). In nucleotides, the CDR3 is TGTGCCAGCAGCCCGCCTAGCGGGGGGACCTACGAGCAGTACTTC. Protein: CASSPPSGGTYEQYF.

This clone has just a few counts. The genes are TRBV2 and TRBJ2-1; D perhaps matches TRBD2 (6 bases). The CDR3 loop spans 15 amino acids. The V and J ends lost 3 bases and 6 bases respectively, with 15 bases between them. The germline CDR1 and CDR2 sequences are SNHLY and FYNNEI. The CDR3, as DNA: TGTGCCAGCAGTGATCCCGGGACTTTTTCCAATGAGCAGTTCTTC. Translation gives CASSDPGTFSNEQFF.

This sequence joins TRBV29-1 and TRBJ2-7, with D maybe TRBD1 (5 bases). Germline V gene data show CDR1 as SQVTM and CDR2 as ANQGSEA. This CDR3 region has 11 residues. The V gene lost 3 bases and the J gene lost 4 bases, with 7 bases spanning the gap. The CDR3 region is CSVEDNYEQYF. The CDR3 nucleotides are TGCAGCGTTGAGGACAATTACGAGCAGTACTTC.

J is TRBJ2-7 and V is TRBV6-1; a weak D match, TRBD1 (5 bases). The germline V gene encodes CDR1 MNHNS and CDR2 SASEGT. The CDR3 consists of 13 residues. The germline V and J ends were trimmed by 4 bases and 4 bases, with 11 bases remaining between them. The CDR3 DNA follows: TGTGCCAGCAGTGTGGGGCGACAGTACGAGCAGTACTTC. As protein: CASSVGRQYEQYF.

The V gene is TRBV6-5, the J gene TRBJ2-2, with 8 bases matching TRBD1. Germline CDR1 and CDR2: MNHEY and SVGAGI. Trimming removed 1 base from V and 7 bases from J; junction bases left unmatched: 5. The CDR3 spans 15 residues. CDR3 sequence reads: CASSYWTGFDGELFF. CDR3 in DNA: TGTGCCAGCAGTTACTGGACAGGGTTTGACGGGGAGCTGTTTTTT.

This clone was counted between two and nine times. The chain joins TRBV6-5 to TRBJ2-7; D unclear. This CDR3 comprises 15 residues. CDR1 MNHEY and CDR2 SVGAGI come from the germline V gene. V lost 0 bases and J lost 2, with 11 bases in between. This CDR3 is CASSYSGRLTYEQYF. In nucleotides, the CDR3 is TGTGCCAGCAGTTACTCCGGCAGGCTTACCTACGAGCAGTACTTC.

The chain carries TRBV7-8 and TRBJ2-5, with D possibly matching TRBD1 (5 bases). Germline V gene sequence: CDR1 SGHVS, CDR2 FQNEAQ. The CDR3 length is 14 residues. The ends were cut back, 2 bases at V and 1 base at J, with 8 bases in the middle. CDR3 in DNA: TGTGCCAGCAGCTTACTCGACAGCCAAGAGACCCAGTACTTC. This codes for CASSLLDSQETQYF.

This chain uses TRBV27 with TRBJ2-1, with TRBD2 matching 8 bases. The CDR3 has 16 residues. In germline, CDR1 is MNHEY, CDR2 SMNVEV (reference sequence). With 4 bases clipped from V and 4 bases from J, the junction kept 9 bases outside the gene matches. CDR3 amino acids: CASSWGRGGQYNEQFF. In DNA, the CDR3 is TGTGCCAGCAGTTGGGGTCGGGGGGGCCAGTACAATGAGCAGTTCTTC.

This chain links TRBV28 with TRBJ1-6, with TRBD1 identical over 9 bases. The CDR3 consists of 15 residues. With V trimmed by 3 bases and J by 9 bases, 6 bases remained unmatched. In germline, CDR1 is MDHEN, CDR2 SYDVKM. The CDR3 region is CASSFRDRAPSPLHF. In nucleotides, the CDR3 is TGTGCCAGCAGTTTTCGGGACAGGGCCCCTTCACCCCTCCACTTT.

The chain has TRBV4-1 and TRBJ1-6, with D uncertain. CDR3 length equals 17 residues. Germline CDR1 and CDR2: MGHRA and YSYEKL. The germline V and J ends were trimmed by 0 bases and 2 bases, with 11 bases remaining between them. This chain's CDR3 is CASSQDEVAAYNSPLHF. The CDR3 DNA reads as TGCGCCAGCAGCCAAGACGAGGTCGCCGCCTATAATTCACCCCTCCACTTT.

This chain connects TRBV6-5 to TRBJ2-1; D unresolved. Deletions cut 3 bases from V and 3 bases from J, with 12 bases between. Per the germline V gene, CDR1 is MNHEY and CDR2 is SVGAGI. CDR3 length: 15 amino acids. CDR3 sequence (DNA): TGTGCCAGCAGTTATCGCGCCAGCGACTACAATGAGCAGTTCTTC. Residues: CASSYRASDYNEQFF.

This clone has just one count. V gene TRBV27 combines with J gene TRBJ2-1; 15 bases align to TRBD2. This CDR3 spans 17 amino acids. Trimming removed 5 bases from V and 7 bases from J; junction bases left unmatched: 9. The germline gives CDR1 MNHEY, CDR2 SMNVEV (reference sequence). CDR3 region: CASSPRGLAGGRNEQFF. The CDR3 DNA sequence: TGTGCCAGCAGTCCGAGGGGACTAGCGGGGGGTAGAAATGAGCAGTTCTTC.

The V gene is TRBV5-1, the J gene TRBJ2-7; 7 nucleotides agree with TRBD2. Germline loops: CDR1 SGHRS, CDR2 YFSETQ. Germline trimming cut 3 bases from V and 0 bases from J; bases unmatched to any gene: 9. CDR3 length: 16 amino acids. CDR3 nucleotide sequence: TGCGCCAGCAGCTCTACTAGCGTTTTGTCCTCCTACGAGCAGTACTTC. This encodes CASSSTSVLSSYEQYF.

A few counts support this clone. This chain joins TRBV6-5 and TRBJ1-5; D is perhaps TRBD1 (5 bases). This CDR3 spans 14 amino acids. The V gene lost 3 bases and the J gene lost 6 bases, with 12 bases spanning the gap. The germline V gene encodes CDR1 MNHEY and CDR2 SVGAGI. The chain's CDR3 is CASSYTRESQPQHF. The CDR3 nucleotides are TGTGCCAGCAGTTATACCAGGGAAAGTCAGCCCCAGCATTTT.

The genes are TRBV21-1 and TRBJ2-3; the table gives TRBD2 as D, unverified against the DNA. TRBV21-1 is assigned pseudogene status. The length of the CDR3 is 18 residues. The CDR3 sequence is CASSKAAIAGGGTDTQYF. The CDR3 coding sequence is TGTGCCAGCAGCAAAGCCGCGATAGCGGGAGGGGGGACAGATACGCAGTATTTT.

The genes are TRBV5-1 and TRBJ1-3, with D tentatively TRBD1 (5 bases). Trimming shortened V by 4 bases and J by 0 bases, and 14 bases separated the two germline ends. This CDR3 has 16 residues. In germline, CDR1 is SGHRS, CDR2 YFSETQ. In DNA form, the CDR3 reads TGCGCCAGCAGCGGCGGGGGACCGGTCTCTGGAAACACCATATATTTT. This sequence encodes CASSGGGPVSGNTIYF.

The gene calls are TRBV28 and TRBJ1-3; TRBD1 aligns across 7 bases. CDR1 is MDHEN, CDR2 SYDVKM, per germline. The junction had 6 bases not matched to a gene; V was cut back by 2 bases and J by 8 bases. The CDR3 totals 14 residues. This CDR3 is CASSLDRVVDTIYF. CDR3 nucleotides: TGTGCCAGCAGTTTAGACAGGGTTGTCGACACCATATATTTT.

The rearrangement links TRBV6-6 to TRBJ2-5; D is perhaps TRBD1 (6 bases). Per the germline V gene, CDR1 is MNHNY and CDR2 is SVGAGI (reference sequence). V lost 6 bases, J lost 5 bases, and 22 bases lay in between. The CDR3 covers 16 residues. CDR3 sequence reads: CASSSPQGWAMETQYF. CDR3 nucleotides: TGTGCCAGCAGCTCCCCACAGGGATGGGCGATGGAGACCCAGTACTTC.

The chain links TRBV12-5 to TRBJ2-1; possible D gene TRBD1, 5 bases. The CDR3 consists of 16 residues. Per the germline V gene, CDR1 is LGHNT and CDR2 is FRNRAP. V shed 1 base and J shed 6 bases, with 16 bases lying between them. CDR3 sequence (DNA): TGTGCTAGTGGTTTGGACCCCTCTGCAGGGCCCAATGAGCAGTTCTTC. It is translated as CASGLDPSAGPNEQFF.

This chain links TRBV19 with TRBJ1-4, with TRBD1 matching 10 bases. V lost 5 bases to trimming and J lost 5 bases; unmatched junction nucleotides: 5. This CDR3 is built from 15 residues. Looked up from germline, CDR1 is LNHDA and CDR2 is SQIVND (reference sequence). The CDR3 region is CASSSRTGGNEKLFF. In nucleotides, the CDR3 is TGTGCCAGTAGTTCCCGGACAGGGGGGAATGAAAAACTGTTTTTT.